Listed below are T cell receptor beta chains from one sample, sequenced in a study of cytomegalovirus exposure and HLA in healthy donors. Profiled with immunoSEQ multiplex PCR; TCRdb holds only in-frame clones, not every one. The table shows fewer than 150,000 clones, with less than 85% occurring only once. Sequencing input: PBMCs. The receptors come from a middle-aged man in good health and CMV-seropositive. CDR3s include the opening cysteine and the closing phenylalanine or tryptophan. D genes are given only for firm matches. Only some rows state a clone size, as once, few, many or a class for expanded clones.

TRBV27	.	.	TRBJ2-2	CASSPRGTGELFF	TGTGCCAGCAGTCCCCGGGGCACCGGGGAGCTGTTTTTT
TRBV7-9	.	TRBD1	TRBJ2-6	CASSPTGGGANVLTF	TGTGCCAGCAGCCCAACAGGGGGTGGGGCCAACGTCCTGACTTTC
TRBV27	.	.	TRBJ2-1	CASSLSRTFNEQFF	TGTGCCAGCAGTTTATCGAGGACTTTCAATGAGCAGTTCTTC
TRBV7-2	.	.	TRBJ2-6	CASSLASGSGANVLTF	TGTGCCAGCAGCTTAGCCTCCGGCTCTGGGGCCAACGTCCTGACTTTC
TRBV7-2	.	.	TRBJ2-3	CASSLGQGRTDTQYF	TGTGCCAGCAGCTTAGGGCAGGGAAGGACAGATACGCAGTATTTT
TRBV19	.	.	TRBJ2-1	CASSPPLENEQFF	TGTGCCAGTAGCCCCCCTTTAGAGAATGAGCAGTTCTTC
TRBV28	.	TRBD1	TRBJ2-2	CASSHRDSPLPGELFF	TGTGCCAGCAGCCACCGGGACAGCCCCTTACCCGGGGAGCTGTTTTTT
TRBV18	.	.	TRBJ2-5	CASSPGTGAAGETQYF	TGTGCCAGCTCACCCGGGACGGGAGCGGCGGGGGAGACCCAGTACTTC
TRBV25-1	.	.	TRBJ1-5	CASSVGGVIQPQHF	TGTGCCAGCAGTGTAGGAGGGGTAATTCAGCCCCAGCATTTT
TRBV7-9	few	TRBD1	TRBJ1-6	CASSPTLGTGEGSSPLHF	TGTGCCAGCAGCCCCACTCTTGGGACAGGGGAGGGTAGTTCACCCCTCCACTTT
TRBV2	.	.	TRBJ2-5	CASSGDVVLQETQYF	TGTGCCAGCAGTGGTGATGTAGTTCTCCAAGAGACCCAGTACTTC
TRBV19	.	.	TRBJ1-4	CASSISRGPTNEKLFF	TGTGCCAGTAGTATTTCCCGAGGGCCAACTAATGAAAAACTGTTTTTT
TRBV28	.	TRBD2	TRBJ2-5	CASIGAGEETQYF	TGTGCCAGCATCGGAGCGGGGGAAGAGACCCAGTACTTC
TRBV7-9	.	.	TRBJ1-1	CASSFGPMNTEAFF	TGTGCCAGCAGCTTTGGGCCTATGAACACTGAAGCTTTCTTT
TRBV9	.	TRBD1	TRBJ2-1	CASSVGSGTGGYEQFF	TGTGCCAGCAGCGTAGGTTCCGGGACAGGGGGCTATGAGCAGTTCTTC
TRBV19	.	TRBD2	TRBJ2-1	CASSISGLAGGPGYNEQFF	TGTGCCAGTAGTATCTCCGGACTAGCGGGAGGGCCGGGGTACAATGAGCAGTTCTTC
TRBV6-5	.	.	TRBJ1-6	CASSRTTGGNSPLHF	TGTGCCAGCAGTCGAACGACAGGCGGCAATTCACCCCTCCACTTT
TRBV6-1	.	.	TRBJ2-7	CASSAAGSSYEQYF	TGTGCCAGCAGTGCGGCGGGGAGCTCCTACGAGCAGTACTTC
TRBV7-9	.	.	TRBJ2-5	CASSPVPPPTQYF	TGTGCCAGCAGCCCCGTCCCCCCCCCGACCCAGTACTTC
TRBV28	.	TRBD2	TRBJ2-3	CASSRHSGGAKDTQYF	TGTGCCAGCAGTCGTCATAGCGGGGGGGCCAAAGATACGCAGTATTTT
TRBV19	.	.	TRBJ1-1	CARRGRVNTEAFF	TGTGCCAGAAGGGGCAGGGTGAACACTGAAGCTTTCTTT
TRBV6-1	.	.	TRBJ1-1	CASSEWAHSMNTEAFF	TGTGCCAGCAGTGAATGGGCACACTCCATGAACACTGAAGCTTTCTTT
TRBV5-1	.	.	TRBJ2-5	CASSYGQLQETQYF	TGCGCCAGCAGCTACGGACAGCTCCAAGAGACCCAGTACTTC
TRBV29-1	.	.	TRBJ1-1	CSPSHMNTEAFF	TGCAGCCCTAGCCACATGAACACTGAAGCTTTCTTT
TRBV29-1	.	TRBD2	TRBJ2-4	CSVGLAGVDKGYIQYF	TGCAGCGTGGGACTAGCGGGGGTGGATAAGGGGTACATTCAGTACTTC
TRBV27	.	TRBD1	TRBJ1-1	CASSPSQGLGDTEAFF	TGTGCCAGCAGTCCTTCACAGGGGTTGGGGGACACTGAAGCTTTCTTT
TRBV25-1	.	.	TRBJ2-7	CASSHTRGLGSYEQYF	TGTGCCAGCAGTCATACCAGGGGATTGGGGTCCTACGAGCAGTACTTC
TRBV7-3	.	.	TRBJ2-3	CASSKSVPDTQYF	TGTGCCAGCAGCAAAAGCGTCCCAGATACGCAGTATTTT
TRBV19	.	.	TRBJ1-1	CASSILGATEAFF	TGTGCCAGTAGTATACTGGGCGCCACTGAAGCTTTCTTT
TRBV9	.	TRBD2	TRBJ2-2	CASSVFLAGGPGELFF	TGTGCCAGCAGCGTATTCCTAGCGGGAGGCCCCGGGGAGCTGTTTTTT
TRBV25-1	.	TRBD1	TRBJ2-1	CASRDRGLNEQFF	TGTGCCAGCAGGGACAGGGGGCTAAATGAGCAGTTCTTC
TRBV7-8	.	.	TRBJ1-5	CASSLAAGTQHF	TGTGCCAGCAGCTTAGCGGCAGGAACCCAGCATTTT
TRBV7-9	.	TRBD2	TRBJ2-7	CASRKSSGGLTYEQYF	TGTGCCAGCAGAAAGTCTAGCGGGGGCCTCACCTACGAGCAGTACTTC
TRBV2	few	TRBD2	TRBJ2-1	CASNQREGRNEQFF	TGTGCCAGTAACCAGCGGGAGGGCCGCAATGAGCAGTTCTTC
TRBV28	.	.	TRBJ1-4	CARGMGGNEKLFF	TGTGCCAGGGGGATGGGGGGTAATGAAAAACTGTTTTTT
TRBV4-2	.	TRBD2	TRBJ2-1	CASSHLSGSSYNEQFF	TGTGCCAGCAGCCACCTTAGCGGGAGCTCCTACAATGAGCAGTTCTTC
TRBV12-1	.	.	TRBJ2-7	CASSSSSCPTTYEQYF	TGTGCCAGCAGCTCTTCTAGCTGTCCCACTACCTACGAGCAGTACTTC
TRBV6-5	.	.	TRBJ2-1	CASSYSTSSSYNEQFF	TGTGCCAGCAGTTACTCGACTTCGAGCTCCTACAATGAGCAGTTCTTC
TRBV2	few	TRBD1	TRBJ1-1	CASRRQGAHRINTEAFF	TGTGCCAGCAGGAGACAGGGGGCGCATAGGATAAACACTGAAGCTTTCTTT
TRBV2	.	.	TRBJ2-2	CASSESLIAGELFF	TGTGCCAGCAGTGAATCTCTGATAGCCGGGGAGCTGTTTTTT
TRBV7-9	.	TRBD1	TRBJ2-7	CASSLGDSYEQYF	TGTGCCAGCAGCTTAGGGGACAGCTACGAGCAGTACTTC
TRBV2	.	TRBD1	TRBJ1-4	CASLRDRGRGEKLFF	TGTGCCAGTCTCCGGGACAGGGGGCGCGGTGAAAAACTGTTTTTT
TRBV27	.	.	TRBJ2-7	CASSVSYEQYF	TGTGCCAGCAGTGTGTCCTACGAGCAGTACTTC
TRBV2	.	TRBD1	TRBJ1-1	CASRDLGQRNTEAFF	TGTGCCAGCAGGGATCTGGGACAGAGGAACACTGAAGCTTTCTTT